A single sample is the source of the 28 T cell receptor beta chains below, sequenced in a study of shared T cell receptors in the human thymus. Sequencing used immunoSEQ multiplex PCR; TCRdb keeps in-frame clones, though not all of them. The sample has roughly 660,000 clones; roughly 90% are singletons. The sample also formed part of further work on human thymus T cells.

Sequencing was carried out using thymocytes. These receptors were collected from a boy under two years old with a congenital heart defect.

J is TRBJ1-2 and V is TRBV6-5; D gene uncertain. The CDR3 extends over 13 amino acids. Trimming removed 0 bases at V and 8 bases at J, with 10 bases between. Germline values: CDR1 MNHEY, CDR2 SVGAGI. The CDR3, as DNA: TGTGCCAGCAGTTACTCAGGAGGGTACGGCTACACCTTC. Its protein is CASSYSGGYGYTF.

This sequence joins TRBV28 and TRBJ2-5, with 9 bases that match TRBD2. V dropped 0 bases and J dropped 3; count of bases not matched to a gene: 11. CDR3 length equals 18 residues. CDR1 MDHEN and CDR2 SYDVKM come from the germline V gene. CDR3 in amino acids: CASSLCSGASGDEETQYF. The CDR3 nucleotides are TGTGCCAGCAGTTTATGCAGTGGGGCTAGCGGGGATGAAGAGACCCAGTACTTC.

The chain uses TRBV19 and TRBJ2-7, with 7 positions matching TRBD2. Trimming at V came to 5 bases and at J to 5 bases, leaving 6 bases not matched to a gene. CDR3 size: 13 residues. Germline CDR1 LNHDA, CDR2 SQIVND (reference sequence). As DNA, the CDR3 is TGTGCCAGTAGTTCCGGACTAGTTAACGAGCAGTACTTC. Its protein is CASSSGLVNEQYF.

This chain links TRBV1 with TRBJ2-1; the table's D gene call, TRBD2, was not cross checked with the DNA. TRBV1 is tagged as a pseudogene. The CDR3 sequence is 15 residues long. The CDR3 sequence is CTSSQELAGGGEQFF. CDR3 sequence (DNA): TGCACCAGCAGCCAAGAACTAGCGGGAGGCGGTGAGCAGTTCTTC.

The genes are TRBV5-5 and TRBJ2-3, with TRBD2 matching 7 bases. Unmatched junction bases numbered 13, after V lost 4 bases and J lost 2 bases. This CDR3 has 17 residues. The germline gives CDR1 SGHKS, CDR2 YYEKEE (reference sequence). CDR3 amino acids: CASSLCGGREFTDTQYF. The CDR3 bases are TGTGCCAGCAGCCTTTGTGGCGGGAGAGAGTTCACAGATACGCAGTATTTT.

The chain recombines TRBV11-3 with TRBJ2-5; 8 nucleotides match TRBD1. V gave up 3 bases and J gave up 3 bases; unmatched junction bases: 6. This CDR3 has 15 residues. CDR1 is SGHNT and CDR2 is YENEEA in the germline V gene. CDR3 coding DNA: TGTGCCAGCAGCTTCGGACAGGGACCTAAAGAGACCCAGTACTTC. Its protein is CASSFGQGPKETQYF.

This chain connects TRBV7-3 to TRBJ2-1; 7 bases are a match to TRBD1. The CDR3 loop spans 16 amino acids. V gave up 5 bases and J gave up 1 base; unmatched junction bases: 8. Looked up from germline, CDR1 is SGHTA and CDR2 is FQGTGA. CDR3 nucleotides: TGTGCCAGCAGCCCAAACCGACAGGGTTCCTACAATGAGCAGTTCTTC. Translating gives CASSPNRQGSYNEQFF.

Concerning this clone: The same CDR3 also results from other DNA sequences found in this sample. The chain joins TRBV6-1 to TRBJ1-5, with D possibly matching TRBD1 (6 bases). Trimming removed 0 bases from V and 3 bases from J, with 9 bases in between. This CDR3 is built from 15 residues. From germline, CDR1 is MNHNS and CDR2 SASEGT. CDR3 amino acids: CASSEADSLNQPQHF. CDR3 nucleotide sequence: TGTGCCAGCAGTGAAGCGGACAGTCTCAATCAGCCCCAGCATTTT.

This clone turned up a few times. The V gene is TRBV21-1, the J gene TRBJ2-6; the table assigns TRBD2, which was not confirmed against the DNA. TRBV21-1 is given as a pseudogene. This CDR3 has 23 residues. The CDR3 DNA reads TGTGCCAGCAGGTTTAGGACTAGCGGGATCCTCGGATACATGGGGTCTGGGGCCAACGTCCTGACTTTC. Encoded protein: CASRFRTSGILGYMGSGANVLTF.

CDR3 sequence reads: CAISEQEREGRQTQYF. CDR3 nucleotides: TGTGCCATCAGTGAACAGGAGCGGGAGGGCCGACAGACCCAGTACTTC. The gene calls are TRBV10-3 and TRBJ2-5; 10 nucleotides agree with TRBD2. J was trimmed by 6 bases and V by 3 bases; bases with no gene match: 10. This CDR3 has 16 residues. Looked up from germline, CDR1 is ENHRY and CDR2 is SYGVKD.

The gene calls are TRBV18 and TRBJ2-5; tentative D call: TRBD2 (5 bases). The germline V gene encodes CDR1 KGHSH and CDR2 LQKENI. The CDR3 has 14 amino acids. The ends were cut back, 4 bases at V and 4 bases at J, with 13 bases in the middle. The CDR3 DNA follows: TGTGCCAGCTCACAGTCAGTTGGAGGAGAGACCCAGTACTTC. Residues: CASSQSVGGETQYF.

The chain employs TRBV5-4 and TRBJ2-1; 7 bases fit TRBD2. J was trimmed by 3 bases and V by 6 bases; bases with no gene match: 9. The CDR3 covers 15 residues. The germline V gene has CDR1 SGHNT and CDR2 YYREEE (reference sequence). The CDR3 protein is CASTRRERSYNEQFF. CDR3 bases: TGTGCCAGCACCAGGCGGGAGAGGAGCTACAATGAGCAGTTCTTC.

V usage is TRBV6-6 and J usage is TRBJ2-1; possibly TRBD2 for D (5 bases). This CDR3 has 16 residues. Germline CDR1 MNHNY, CDR2 SVGAGI (reference sequence). V was clipped by 0 bases and J by 2 bases, with 11 bases between them. The CDR3 DNA sequence: TGTGCCAGCAGTTACTCGAGGCTAGCTCCCTACAATGAGCAGTTCTTC. It codes for CASSYSRLAPYNEQFF.

The chain carries TRBV25-1 and TRBJ2-6; D ambiguous. V gave up 3 bases and J gave up 0 bases, with 6 bases separating them. This CDR3 is 15 amino acids long. In germline, CDR1 is MGHDK, CDR2 SYGVNS. CDR3: CASSERSSGANVLTF. In DNA, the CDR3 is TGTGCCAGCAGTGAGCGGAGCTCTGGGGCCAACGTCCTGACTTTC.

CDR3 bases: TGTGCCAGCAGCGCCAGGGAACCTGGAAACACCATATATTTT. Residues: CASSAREPGNTIYF. The chain combines TRBV7-8 with TRBJ1-3, with D possibly being TRBD1 (5 bases). V lost 5 bases to trimming and J lost 2 bases, with 10 bases between them. This CDR3 is 14 amino acids long. Germline V gene data show CDR1 as SGHVS and CDR2 as FQNEAQ.

This chain links TRBV5-6 with TRBJ2-1; TRBD2 matches at 8 bases. V shed 3 bases, J shed 4 bases, and the junction held 12 bases outside the gene matches. Germline V CDR1 and CDR2: SGHDT, YYEEEE. The CDR3 consists of 17 residues. CDR3 amino acids: CASSYRPLAGPYNEQFF. The CDR3 DNA sequence: TGTGCCAGCAGCTACCGGCCCCTAGCGGGTCCTTACAATGAGCAGTTCTTC.

This clone was observed once. The chain is built from TRBV6-4 and TRBJ2-5, with 8 bases matching TRBD2. The CDR3 has 14 residues. Germline V gene lookup returns CDR1 MRHNA and CDR2 SNTAGT. V was clipped by 4 bases and J by 3 bases; unmatched bases: 4. CDR3: CASSGWREEETQYF. CDR3 nucleotide sequence: TGTGCCAGCAGTGGATGGCGGGAGGAAGAGACCCAGTACTTC.

This chain uses TRBV20-1 with TRBJ2-3; 7 bases map to TRBD2. Germline V gene sequence: CDR1 DFQATT, CDR2 SNEGSKA (reference sequence). The CDR3 covers 10 residues. The CDR3 loop reads CSWGGDTQYF. CDR3 nucleotide sequence: TGCAGCTGGGGGGGGGATACGCAGTATTTT.

This clone occurred a few times. The V gene is TRBV4-1, the J gene TRBJ1-2; 9 bases agree with TRBD1. The ends lost 4 bases at V and 8 bases at J; junction bases unmatched: 14. The CDR3 is 16 residues long. The germline V gene has CDR1 MGHRA and CDR2 YSYEKL. The CDR3 here is CASSLNPRDRESGYTF. The CDR3 DNA is TGCGCCAGCAGCCTAAACCCGAGGGACAGGGAATCAGGCTACACCTTC.

The genes are TRBV18 and TRBJ2-7; 8 bases are shared with TRBD1. Losses at the gene ends were 4 bases for V and 5 bases for J; bases not matched to a gene: 4. The CDR3 spans 13 residues. CDR1 is KGHSH, CDR2 LQKENI, per germline. The CDR3 protein is CASSLGQDDEQYF. CDR3 nucleotide sequence: TGTGCCAGCTCACTGGGACAGGACGACGAGCAGTACTTC.

V gene TRBV7-8 combines with J gene TRBJ2-7; TRBD1 matches 12 bases. The V segment lost 5 bases and the J segment 5 bases; nucleotides outside the gene matches: 7. The germline CDR1 and CDR2 sequences are SGHVS and FQNEAQ. The length of the CDR3 is 15 residues. The CDR3 sequence is CASSPWDRGLHEQYF. The CDR3 coding sequence is TGTGCCAGCAGCCCATGGGACAGGGGGCTCCACGAGCAGTACTTC.

The chain recombines TRBV29-1 with TRBJ2-2; D gene unclear. This CDR3 is built from 10 residues. V lost 7 bases, J lost 3 bases, and 3 bases lay in between. Germline V lookup: CDR1 SQVTM, CDR2 ANQGSEA. The DNA of the CDR3 is TGCAGCGCCTACACCGGGGAGCTGTTTTTT. Protein product: CSAYTGELFF.

The genes are TRBV14 and TRBJ2-1; 12 bases are shared with TRBD2. The V and J ends lost 1 base and 4 bases, in that order; junction bases with no gene match: 5. This CDR3 region has 17 residues. Looked up from germline, CDR1 is SGHDN and CDR2 is FVKESK. CDR3 residues: CASSQGLAGDTYNEQFF. In DNA, the CDR3 is TGTGCCAGCAGCCAAGGACTAGCGGGAGATACATACAATGAGCAGTTCTTC.

The V and J genes are TRBV11-2 and TRBJ1-3; D is unresolved. Germline V gives CDR1 SGHAT, CDR2 FQNNGV. Trimming removed 5 bases from V and 1 base from J, with 15 bases in between. The CDR3 has 16 residues. The CDR3 loop is CASSPGPARSGNTIYF. CDR3 DNA: TGTGCCAGCAGCCCAGGCCCCGCAAGGTCTGGAAACACCATATATTTT.

V gene TRBV29-1 combines with J gene TRBJ2-5; possible D gene TRBD2, 6 bases. Looked up from germline, CDR1 is SQVTM and CDR2 is ANQGSEA. V was cut by 6 bases and J by 2 bases, with 13 bases left in between. CDR3 length: 13 residues. In nucleotides, the CDR3 is TGCAGCGTCTATCCAGGGACTCAAGAGACCCAGTACTTC. As protein: CSVYPGTQETQYF.

This chain joins TRBV30 and TRBJ2-7, with a tentative D call TRBD2 (5 bases). Trimming removed 5 bases from V and 3 bases from J, with 17 bases in between. The CDR3 has 14 residues. Germline V CDR1 and CDR2: GTSNPN, SVGIG (reference sequence). CDR3 sequence (DNA): TGTGCCTGGGAGGCATACATGGACTGCTACGAGCAGTACTTC. Translating gives CAWEAYMDCYEQYF.

The chain couples TRBV28 to TRBJ2-5, with 10 nucleotides matching TRBD1. Germline V lookup: CDR1 MDHEN, CDR2 SYDVKM. Germline trimming cut 5 bases from V and 5 bases from J; bases unmatched to any gene: 11. The CDR3 spans 16 residues. CDR3: CASSPGTGVKRETQYF. Written as DNA, the CDR3 is TGTGCCAGCAGTCCTGGGACAGGGGTTAAGCGGGAGACCCAGTACTTC.

This clone was seen once. The chain's CDR3 is CASSPLTSGKEHEQYF. The CDR3 region has the DNA TGTGCCAGCTCACCGCTCACTAGCGGGAAAGAACACGAGCAGTACTTC. The rearrangement joins TRBV18 to TRBJ2-7; 10 positions agree with TRBD2. Germline CDR1 is KGHSH and CDR2 is LQKENI. The CDR3 has 16 amino acids. The V segment lost 3 bases and the J segment 5 bases; nucleotides outside the gene matches: 10.